Listed here is a single T cell receptor (beta chain). Many counts were recorded for this clonotype. Which antigen it targets is not known. No base qualities exist here, and no much larger clone lies one base off it. The record originates from a study of neurological immune-mediated disorders (dated 2019 in TCRdb). Background on the whole study: Using UMI-based sequencing, the study compared peripheral blood TCR-beta repertoires from patients with HTLV-I-associated myelopathy (HAM/TSP), patients with multiple sclerosis, and healthy controls. The roughly 110 TCR-beta libraries included longitudinal samples, technical triplicates and paired sorted CD4+ and CD8+ T-cell subsets alongside PBMC samples. The cohort was made up of 68 subjects, consisting of 14 HAM/TSP patients, 35 or so multiple sclerosis patients and 20 healthy controls.

V trim: 3 bases; J trim: 10 bases; unmatched bases: 12. Taken from cysteine to phenylalanine, the CDR3 has 15 residues. Only the CDR3 portion is preserved as DNA: 45 bases, with reading frame beginning at the first base. Paper-wide results and their limitations: TCR clonal expansion was highest in HAM/TSP patients and lowest in MS patients, with MS patients falling below even healthy controls. No identical CDR3 amino acid sequences were shared among expanded clones across subjects, suggesting private TCR-beta repertoires in all groups.

The healthy controls were volunteers from blood banks in Maryland, USA. TCR libraries for sorted subsets were made from under 1.1 million sorted CD4+ or CD8+ T cells. Peripheral blood underwent Ficoll-Hypaque density gradient centrifugation to isolate PBMCs, which were then cryopreserved in liquid nitrogen. The study also sequenced paired sorted CD4+ and CD8+ subsets from healthy controls, HAM/TSP patients and MS patients. cDNA was synthesized by template-switch 5'RACE using a primer carrying a 10-nucleotide random unique molecular identifier by which each TCR transcript was tagged. Each sequencing run produced over 170 million TCR-beta sequences covering 15-18 subjects. The RNeasy kit was used to extract total RNA. The KAPA Real-time Library Amplification kit was used to amplify TCR-beta VDJ regions with primers for the TCR constant region and the 5'RACE anchor. Sample indexes and Illumina adaptors were added in a first PCR, and a second PCR then increased library yield. After Ampure bead purification, the roughly 650 bp TCR product was size-selected on a 2% E-gel SizeSelection system. Library quality was checked on a Bioanalyzer, concentration was measured with Qubit, and libraries were quantified with the Kapa Library Quantification kit before pooling. Paired-end 2 x 150 bp sequencing of the libraries was performed on an Illumina HiSeq 2500. To increase sequence diversity, about 25-31% phiX was spiked into each library pool. The authors processed their data as follows. Quality-filtered reads were processed with the UMI-based MiGEC pipeline, and over 90% of raw TCR sequences were removed by the MiGEC pipeline during error correction. VDJ genes were aligned to IMGT germline references, and each clonotype was defined by a unique CDR3 amino acid sequence together with V-J genes. VDJtools evaluated clonal expansion, Shannon diversity and CDR3 relatedness (CalcPairwiseDistances, ClusterSamples); CLCbio workbench built phylogenetic trees. Expanded clones were defined as having at least 8 unique UMIs, based on coefficient-of-variation modelling across technical triplicates. Starting from the raw public reads, TCRdb applied fastp trimming at Q25, assembled clones with MiXCR and retained in-frame beta chains. Each CDR3 protein gets just one entry, which takes the most common genes and DNA from the rows behind it. The V and J calls and clone size are TCRdb's, not the authors'. This sample comprises fewer than 40,000 distinct CDR3 sequences, about 4.8% of them detected only once. The top ten hold approximately 10% of the sample.

Sequenced input: CD4+ T cells from blood. The TCR originated in a man between 18 and 35 years old in good health. The sequence links TRBV12-3 or TRBV12-4 to TRBJ2-1; TRBD2 aligns with 7 central bases. The sequenced DNA is TGTGCCAGCAGTTTCCGTTTAGCGGGCCCCAACGAGCAGTTCTTC. It translates to CASSFRLAGPNEQFF.